A selection of T cell receptor beta chains follows, all from one sample in a study of OX40 agonist ivuxolimab in advanced cancers. The table came from immunoSEQ multiplex PCR; TCRdb's copy has only in-frame clones and leaves some out. The repertoire holds tens of thousands of clones, about 90% seen once, with about 0.72% in the top ten. Material: CD4+ or CD8+ T cells sorted from blood, obtained in a trial of the OX40 agonist ivuxolimab. These receptors all come from an adult with an advanced solid tumor such as melanoma, head and neck, liver or kidney cancer. Both conserved end residues are part of each CDR3.

j_call	v_call	cdr3_aa
TRBJ2-5	TRBV4-1	CASSPLDPTRTQYF
TRBJ2-3	TRBV18	CASSAVTGATDTQYF
TRBJ1-1	TRBV27	CATGGRMNTEAFF
TRBJ1-2	TRBV15	CATSTTPTGAPDGYTF
TRBJ1-5	TRBV19	CASSIDRGINQPQHF
TRBJ1-1	TRBV19	CASSDMADMNTEAFF
TRBJ1-3	TRBV9	CASSVTDSSGGNTIYF
TRBJ2-1	TRBV6-1	CASSEGPGLAWNEQFF
TRBJ2-1	TRBV4-1	CASSQEPGRNEQFF
TRBJ2-6	TRBV7-9	CASSEYRGFGANVLTF
TRBJ2-3	TRBV4-2	CASSQTLADTQYF
TRBJ1-5	TRBV6-1	CASSDDRGQPQHF
TRBJ2-1	TRBV2	CASRFLGMGSNEQFF
TRBJ2-7	TRBV19	CASSEGAFNEQYF
TRBJ2-5	TRBV5-6	CASIGSQGSRETQYF
TRBJ2-7	TRBV10-1	CASSGSGGIYEQYF
TRBJ2-7	TRBV5-6	CASSRGQGASYEQYF
TRBJ2-1	TRBV30	CAWSVQAGVYNEQFF
TRBJ1-2	TRBV7-2	CASSLDKIGYTF
TRBJ2-1	TRBV10-3	CAISGSANEQFF
TRBJ1-2	TRBV28	CASSLKTYGYTF
TRBJ1-3	TRBV4-3	CASSLWRGNTIYF
TRBJ1-2	TRBV25-1	CASTDRGYGYTF
TRBJ2-3	TRBV5-6	CASSGDERRLTDTQYF
TRBJ2-5	TRBV6-5	CASSYLGQDGETQYF
TRBJ2-1	TRBV11-2	CASSSRDFSFF
TRBJ2-1	TRBV7-3	CASSAGQTYNEQFF
TRBJ1-1	TRBV7-3	CASSFFPMNTEAFF
TRBJ2-5	TRBV5-1	CASSLGTGGIQETQYF
TRBJ1-4	TRBV28	CASSLGGVRFGKLFF
TRBJ1-6	TRBV30	CASAGENNSPLHF
TRBJ2-1	TRBV30	CAWSQSGTPGRQFF
TRBJ1-1	TRBV4-2	CASSQEVGAGSTEAFF
TRBJ2-5	TRBV19	CASSQGAETQYF
TRBJ2-7	TRBV6-6	CASRSAGGDEQYF
TRBJ2-7	TRBV7-3	CASSQDRDSYEQYF
TRBJ2-7	TRBV25-1	CASRKHYEQYF
TRBJ1-5	TRBV27	CASSARPGNQPQHF